This TCR beta chain was sequenced in a study of cytomegalovirus exposure and HLA in healthy donors. In its sample, this clone was seen a few times. This sample also contains other DNA sequences that code for the same CDR3. PCR used 60 Vbeta primers and 13 Jbeta primers. Per the original methods: A later analysis tallied approximately 87 million unique TCR beta chains, 8.5 million to 11 million of them shared. The protocol was immunoSEQ multiplex PCR, while the TCRdb copy is restricted to in-frame clones and leaves out a portion. That table gives V, J and clone size, and the DNA gave D and trimming. In the table there are approximately 160,000 clones, more than 65% of which are singletons. The CDR3 spans 14 residues. CDR1 and CDR2 (germline): MNHEY, SMNVEV (reference sequence). With 4 bases clipped from V and 4 bases from J, the junction kept 3 bases outside the gene matches.

This TCR was recovered from a woman between 40 and 55 years old in good health and CMV-seropositive. The specimen was PBMCs. This chain connects TRBV27 to TRBJ2-7; 11 nucleotides line up with TRBD1. The CDR3 loop reads CASSSGTGGYEQYF. The CDR3 nucleotides read TGTGCCAGCAGTTCCGGGACAGGGGGATACGAGCAGTACTTC.